Following are 29 T cell receptor beta chains from one sample sequenced in a study of OX40 agonist ivuxolimab in advanced cancers. TCRdb keeps only in-frame clones here, not all; method: immunoSEQ multiplex PCR. The data show 82,000 or so clones, approximately 85% seen once. The sequencing here drew on CD4+ or CD8+ T cells sorted from blood, taken in a trial of the OX40 agonist ivuxolimab. The receptors here all came from an adult with an advanced solid tumor such as melanoma, head and neck, liver or kidney cancer.

The chain recombines TRBV6-5 with TRBJ1-1; D is unresolved. The CDR3 consists of 13 residues. The germline V gene encodes CDR1 MNHEY and CDR2 SVGAGI. Trimming pared 0 bases from V and 1 base from J, leaving 3 bases between. For the CDR3, the DNA is TGTGCCAGCAGTTACTCCACGAACACTGAAGCTTTCTTT. Encoded protein: CASSYSTNTEAFF.

CDR3 bases: TGTGCCAGCAGTTTTGACCCTAGCACAGATACGCAGTATTTT. It codes for CASSFDPSTDTQYF. J is TRBJ2-3 and V is TRBV28; D remains ambiguous. The CDR3 spans 14 residues. CDR1 is MDHEN, CDR2 SYDVKM, per germline. Between the trimmed V and J ends, which lost 3 bases and 0 bases, there was a span of 7 bases.

The chain combines TRBV30 with TRBJ1-2; 7 bases line up with TRBD1. Germline CDR1 and CDR2: GTSNPN and SVGIG (reference sequence). With 1 base clipped from V and 6 bases from J, the junction kept 8 bases outside the gene matches. The CDR3 has 14 amino acids. The chain's CDR3 is CAWSALTGYDGYTF. The CDR3, as DNA: TGTGCCTGGAGTGCACTGACAGGGTACGATGGCTACACCTTC.

The V call is TRBV6-6, the J call TRBJ2-3; D is perhaps TRBD1 (6 bases). The CDR3 is made up of 16 amino acids. The germline CDR1 and CDR2 sequences are MNHNY and SVGAGI (reference sequence). V lost 6 bases to trimming and J lost 0 bases, with 16 bases between them. The CDR3 nucleotides are TGTGCCAGCAGCAGGCCCGCAGGGGTAAGCACAGATACGCAGTATTTT. As protein: CASSRPAGVSTDTQYF.

Turning to this clone: Distinct nucleotide sequences in the sample also encode this CDR3. V usage is TRBV7-9 and J usage is TRBJ2-3, with D perhaps matching TRBD1 (5 bases). The V end was cut by 5 bases, the J end by 9 bases, with 12 bases between. CDR1 and CDR2 (germline): SEHNR, FQNEAQ (reference sequence). The CDR3 length is 12 residues. Here the CDR3 DNA reads TGTGCCAGCAGCGTCGATAGGGGCACGCAGTATTTT. Protein: CASSVDRGTQYF.

CDR3 sequence: CASSLGGTSLSYEQYF. CDR3 sequence (DNA): TGTGCCAGCAGCTTAGGGGGGACGAGCCTCTCCTACGAGCAGTACTTC. The chain uses TRBV7-9 and TRBJ2-7; D may match TRBD1 or TRBD2 (5 bases each). The CDR3 covers 16 residues. Trimming pared 1 base from V and 0 bases from J, leaving 13 bases between. CDR1 SEHNR and CDR2 FQNEAQ come from the germline V gene (reference sequence).

J is TRBJ2-3 and V is TRBV29-1, with D uncertain. This CDR3 spans 10 amino acids. The ends were cut back, 5 bases at V and 2 bases at J, with 2 bases in the middle. Germline values: CDR1 SQVTM, CDR2 ANQGSEA. CDR3 in DNA: TGCAGCGTTTACACAGATACGCAGTATTTT. This encodes CSVYTDTQYF.

This clone has only a few counts. The gene calls are TRBV5-8 and TRBJ1-5; D gene uncertain. The V end was cut by 3 bases, the J end by 0 bases, with 16 bases between. Germline V gives CDR1 SGHTS, CDR2 YDEGEE. The CDR3 runs 17 residues. CDR3 nucleotides: TGTGCCAGCAGCTCGCCATCAATGACTTATAGCAATCAGCCCCAGCATTTT. Translation gives CASSSPSMTYSNQPQHF.

The V gene is TRBV18, the J gene TRBJ1-1; maybe TRBD1 (6 bases). CDR3 length: 14 amino acids. In germline, CDR1 is KGHSH, CDR2 LQKENI. V gave up 2 bases and J gave up 1 base, with 8 bases separating them. This chain's CDR3 is CASSPTTGNTEAFF. The CDR3 DNA follows: TGTGCCAGCTCACCAACGACAGGGAACACTGAAGCTTTCTTT.

In this sample, this clone turned up once. The chain employs TRBV28 and TRBJ1-4, with D possibly matching TRBD1 (5 bases). This CDR3 comprises 18 residues. From germline, CDR1 is MDHEN and CDR2 SYDVKM. V was trimmed by 6 bases and J by 9 bases, leaving 29 bases between them. The CDR3 DNA is TGTGCCAGCAGCCTGCTCGCAATCAGGGAGGCGGGGAAGAAAAAACTGTTTTTT. Protein product: CASSLLAIREAGKKKLFF.

The V and J genes are TRBV28 and TRBJ2-2; TRBD1 is a possible D gene (5 bases). The V end was cut by 6 bases, the J end by 0 bases, with 14 bases between. Germline V gives CDR1 MDHEN, CDR2 SYDVKM. There are 16 residues in the CDR3. The CDR3 DNA reads TGTGCCAGCAGAAAATCAGGGCCCGCGAACACCGGGGAGCTGTTTTTT. It is translated as CASRKSGPANTGELFF.

The chain links TRBV2 to TRBJ1-6, with D perhaps TRBD1 (5 bases). The CDR3 runs to 16 residues. Germline V gives CDR1 SNHLY, CDR2 FYNNEI. The germline V and J ends were trimmed by 6 bases and 3 bases, with 15 bases remaining between them. CDR3 bases: TGTGCCAGCAGGGGGGGGGACGGATACTATAATTCACCCCTCCACTTT. This gives the protein CASRGGDGYYNSPLHF.

The gene calls are TRBV19 and TRBJ2-3; TRBD1 aligns across 7 bases. The J segment lost 6 bases and the V segment lost 4 bases, leaving 4 bases of the junction unmatched. Looked up from germline, CDR1 is LNHDA and CDR2 is SQIVND (reference sequence). The CDR3 loop spans 13 amino acids. The CDR3 loop is CASSTTGSDTQYF. The CDR3, as DNA: TGTGCCAGTAGTACGACAGGGAGCGATACGCAGTATTTT.

This clone was seen once. The DNA for the CDR3 is TGCAGCGTTGGGTCAGGGTGGAGGACCGGCGGCACAGATACGCAGTATTTT. Amino acid sequence: CSVGSGWRTGGTDTQYF. The chain couples TRBV29-1 to TRBJ2-3, with D possibly being TRBD1 or TRBD2 (5 bases each). This CDR3 comprises 17 residues. Trimming stripped 4 bases from V and 1 base from J, with 21 bases between. Looked up from germline, CDR1 is SQVTM and CDR2 is ANQGSEA.

This clone was recorded only once. The genes are TRBV14 and TRBJ1-1; no reliable D call. Trimming took off 4 bases at V and 3 bases at J, with 12 bases between the two ends. CDR3 length: 14 amino acids. Germline CDR1 reads SGHDN; CDR2 reads FVKESK. DNA for the CDR3: TGTGCCAGCAGCCCTCTAAGTGGGTACACTGAAGCTTTCTTT. Translation gives CASSPLSGYTEAFF.

The chain has TRBV18 and TRBJ1-2, with a weak D call TRBD1 (5 bases). Germline loops: CDR1 KGHSH, CDR2 LQKENI. V lost 6 bases and J 4 bases, leaving 15 bases between the germline ends. This CDR3 region has 14 residues. The CDR3 bases are TGTGCCAGCTCCAGCGGAAGGGGAATCTATGGCTACACCTTC. This encodes CASSSGRGIYGYTF.

The V and J genes are TRBV7-2 and TRBJ2-1, with 9 bases aligning to TRBD1. After removal of 5 bases from V and 9 bases from J, the junction contained 11 bases not matched to a gene. The CDR3 length is 15 residues. CDR1 is SGHTA and CDR2 is FQGNSA in the germline V gene. CDR3: CASSQTGTGSGEQFF. The CDR3 coding sequence is TGTGCCAGCAGCCAGACCGGGACAGGGTCAGGTGAGCAGTTCTTC.

The chain recombines TRBV18 with TRBJ1-2, with D possibly being TRBD1 (6 bases). The CDR3 loop spans 14 amino acids. V was pared by 4 bases and J by 2 bases, with 11 bases between. Germline V lookup: CDR1 KGHSH, CDR2 LQKENI. The CDR3 protein is CASSLQGYNYGYTF. The CDR3 DNA sequence: TGTGCCAGCTCACTACAGGGTTACAACTATGGCTACACCTTC. Drawing the rest from reference TRBV18 and TRBJ1-2, the complete variable domain is NAGVMQNPRHLVRRRGQEARLRCSPMKGHSHVYWYRQLPEEGLKFMVYLQKENIIDESGMPKERFSAEFPKEGPSILRIQQVVRGDSAAYFCASSLQGYNYGYTFGSGTRLTVV.

The chain links TRBV2 to TRBJ2-5; no firm D call. CDR3 size: 10 residues. Germline V gene data show CDR1 as SNHLY and CDR2 as FYNNEI. Trimming took off 8 bases at V and 5 bases at J, with 6 bases between the two ends. The CDR3, as DNA: TGTGCCAGCGGCAGGGAGACCCAGTACTTC. Encoded protein: CASGRETQYF.

The chain combines TRBV28 with TRBJ1-3, with 9 bases fitting TRBD1. CDR1 and CDR2 (germline): MDHEN, SYDVKM. The CDR3 runs 16 residues. Unmatched junction bases numbered 8, after V lost 4 bases and J lost 4 bases. DNA for the CDR3: TGTGCCAGCAGTTCGACCGGGACAGGGTACGGAAACACCATATATTTT. Its translation is CASSSTGTGYGNTIYF.

This clone was picked up a small number of times. The chain links TRBV7-6 to TRBJ1-6; 9 bases match TRBD1. CDR3 length: 14 residues. Germline CDR1 reads SGHVS; CDR2 reads FNYEAQ. Trimming removed 5 bases from V and 7 bases from J; junction bases left unmatched: 3. The CDR3 protein is CASSRDRANSPLHF. The CDR3 coding sequence is TGTGCCAGCAGCCGGGACAGGGCGAATTCACCCCTCCACTTT.

The chain joins TRBV29-1 to TRBJ2-5; 10 nucleotides line up with TRBD1. V was clipped by 7 bases and J by 4 bases; unmatched bases: 9. In germline, CDR1 is SQVTM, CDR2 ANQGSEA. The CDR3 is 14 amino acids. The DNA for the CDR3 is TGCAGCGCCCTACCTGGACAGGGGGTAGAGACCCAGTACTTC. Translation: CSALPGQGVETQYF.

In this sample, this clone turned up once. V and J are TRBV28 and TRBJ1-5, with unresolved D. The CDR3 is 13 amino acids. Germline V gives CDR1 MDHEN, CDR2 SYDVKM. The V end lost 3 bases, the J end lost 1 base, and 4 bases lay between the germline ends. As DNA, the CDR3 is TGTGCCAGCAGTTTGGGGAGCAATCAGCCCCAGCATTTT. This gives the protein CASSLGSNQPQHF.

This clone was detected a few times. This rearrangement joins TRBV13 to TRBJ1-3; D not resolved. The germline gives CDR1 PRHDT, CDR2 FYEKMQ (reference sequence). The CDR3 covers 15 residues. Trimming stripped 2 bases from V and 4 bases from J, with 12 bases between. CDR3 protein: CASSLNQALGNTIYF. CDR3 nucleotides: TGTGCCAGCAGCTTAAACCAAGCTTTGGGAAACACCATATATTTT. Full variable domain (rest looked up from reference TRBV13 and TRBJ1-3): AAGVIQSPRHLIKEKRETATLKCYPIPRHDTVYWYQQGPGQDPQFLISFYEKMQSDKGSIPDRFSAQQFSDYHSELNMSSLELGDSALYFCASSLNQALGNTIYFGEGSWLTVV.

This clone was seen only a few times. The chain uses TRBV11-1 and TRBJ2-3; D gene ambiguous. Germline CDR1 SGHAT, CDR2 FQDESV (reference sequence). This CDR3 has 12 residues. V shed 4 bases and J shed 7 bases, with 9 bases lying between them. In DNA, the CDR3 is TGTGCCAGCAGCTCTGACGGTTATACGCAGTATTTT. Protein product: CASSSDGYTQYF.

This chain uses TRBV5-4 with TRBJ1-1; D call uncertain. The CDR3 has 14 residues. V gave up 4 bases and J gave up 1 base, with 11 bases separating them. Germline V gene sequence: CDR1 SGHNT, CDR2 YYREEE (reference sequence). CDR3 amino acids: CASSPRAANTEAFF. Here the CDR3 DNA reads TGTGCCAGCAGCCCCCGAGCCGCGAACACTGAAGCTTTCTTT.

V gene TRBV6-6 combines with J gene TRBJ2-3; D unclear. CDR3 size: 15 residues. Per germline, CDR1 MNHNY and CDR2 SVGAGI (reference sequence). The V end was cut by 2 bases, the J end by 1 base, with 10 bases between. The CDR3 nucleotides are TGTGCCAGCAGTTACCCCCCTGGGGGCACAGATACGCAGTATTTT. Protein sequence: CASSYPPGGTDTQYF.

The gene calls are TRBV7-9 and TRBJ1-2, with D perhaps TRBD1 (5 bases). Trimming shortened V by 2 bases and J by 3 bases, and 19 bases separated the two germline ends. CDR1 is SEHNR, CDR2 FQNEAQ, per germline (reference sequence). The CDR3 has 17 amino acids. CDR3 region: CASSLPRGSDSDYGYTF. For the CDR3, the DNA is TGTGCCAGCAGCTTACCTAGGGGCAGCGACTCGGACTATGGCTACACCTTC.

This chain joins TRBV25-1 and TRBJ2-1; D may be TRBD1 (6 bases). This CDR3 is 14 amino acids long. V lost 0 bases and J lost 4, with 7 bases in between. CDR1 and CDR2 from the germline V gene are MGHDK and SYGVNS. CDR3 DNA: TGTGCCAGCAGTGAATATGGGACATACAATGAGCAGTTCTTC. It yields the protein CASSEYGTYNEQFF.